This T cell receptor beta chain stems from a study of blood T cell repertoires in COVID-19. Study at large: Collection of acute and convalescent COVID-19 samples took place in the United States, Italy and Spain. Sources were T cells, B-cell-depleted T cells, or PBMCs; the material itself was cDNA or gDNA.

Per the study methods: For nucleated cells, counts were estimated from reference gene primer amplification. Profiling relied on immunoSEQ multiplex PCR, and the TCRdb table lists in-frame clones only, not all of them. V and J calls plus clone size are reproduced from that table; the DNA served to infer D and trimming. The sample has roughly 200,000 clones; approximately 90% are singletons. The CDR3 runs 12 residues. Germline assignment: CDR1 SGDLS and CDR2 YYNGEE. V lost 4 bases, J lost 10 bases, and 5 bases stayed unmatched. V is TRBV9 and J is TRBJ2-1; 7 bases are a match to TRBD2. Material: peripheral blood. The clonotype originates from a woman under 30 who had recovered from COVID-19. CDR3 coding DNA: TGTGCCAGCAGCACTCGGCGGGGGGAGCAGTTCTTC. Encoded protein: CASSTRRGEQFF. Together with reference TRBV9 and TRBJ2-1, the CDR3 gives the full variable domain: DSGVTQTPKHLITATGQRVTLRCSPRSGDLSVYWYQQSLDQGLQFLIQYYNGEERAKGNILERFSAQQFPDLHSELNLSSLELGDSALYFCASSTRRGEQFFGPGTRLTVL.